A selection of T cell receptor beta chains follows, all from one sample in a study of blood T cell repertoires in COVID-19. TCRdb's copy holds only in-frame clones and misses some; the assay was immunoSEQ multiplex PCR. Of just under 90,000 clones in the sample, roughly 78% are singletons; the top ten hold approximately 14%. Sequencing input: peripheral blood. The source of these receptors is a woman older than 75 with acute or convalescent COVID-19. Both conserved end residues are part of each CDR3. The order of the fields is D gene, V gene, clone size, J gene, CDR3 DNA, CDR3 protein. The D gene is left open where the match is weak. A clone size is listed for some rows: how often the clone was seen (once, few, many), or a class if it is expanded.

NA,TRBV11-2,NA,TRBJ2-1,TGTGCCAGCAGCTTAGCCCGCTCCGGTACGCAGTTCTTC,CASSLARSGTQFF
NA,TRBV30,NA,TRBJ1-2,TGTGCTCAAACTTCGGCAGGTCGTAACTATGGCTACACCTTC,CAQTSAGRNYGYTF
NA,TRBV2,NA,TRBJ1-3,TGTGCCAGCAGCGGAACGGGGGTCAAATATGGAAACACCATATATTTT,CASSGTGVKYGNTIYF
TRBD1,TRBV10-3,NA,TRBJ1-1,TGTGCCATCAGAGAGGGACAGGAGAACACTGAAGCTTTCTTT,CAIREGQENTEAFF
NA,TRBV5-5,NA,TRBJ1-4,TGTGCCAGCAGCTTTGCTGGGGGCGTTGGTGAAAAACTGTTTTTT,CASSFAGGVGEKLFF
NA,TRBV7-8,NA,TRBJ1-6,TGTGCCAGCAGCTTACGGCGGGGGGCAGGTAATTCACCCCTCCACTTT,CASSLRRGAGNSPLHF
NA,TRBV7-2,NA,TRBJ2-7,TGTGCCAGCAGCCAGAGGGGGGGGTACGAGCAGTACTTC,CASSQRGGYEQYF
NA,TRBV5-1,NA,TRBJ1-1,TGCGCCAGCAGCCCCGAGGGGGTGGCAGCTTTCTTT,CASSPEGVAAFF
NA,TRBV5-1,NA,TRBJ2-1,TGCGCCAGCAGCGTAGAGAGCTCCTACAATGAGCAGTTCTTC,CASSVESSYNEQFF
NA,TRBV19,NA,TRBJ1-6,TGTGCCAGTAGTATAGGAAGGAGGGATTCACCCCTCCACTTT,CASSIGRRDSPLHF
TRBD2,TRBV7-2,NA,TRBJ2-7,TGTGCCAGCAGCTTTTCTTTTGGGCGGGGGGGCTACGAGCAGTACTTC,CASSFSFGRGGYEQYF
NA,TRBV28,NA,TRBJ1-4,TGTGCCAGCACTAGCCACCGGGATGAAAAACTGTTTTTT,CASTSHRDEKLFF
TRBD2,TRBV6-5,NA,TRBJ2-3,TGTGCCAGCGGGCGGGCGGGGGGACACACAGATACGCAGTATTTT,CASGRAGGHTDTQYF
NA,TRBV28,few,TRBJ1-6,TGTGCCAGCAGTTTAGGGCTCTGGGGGCCAAGTAATTCACCCCTCCACTTT,CASSLGLWGPSNSPLHF
NA,TRBV6-6,NA,TRBJ2-4,TGTGCCAGCAGTTACAGTCTACTAGCCAAAAACATTCAGTACTTC,CASSYSLLAKNIQYF
NA,TRBV30,NA,TRBJ2-7,TGTGCCTGGACCGACAACTCCTACGAGCAGTACTTC,CAWTDNSYEQYF
TRBD1,TRBV7-2,NA,TRBJ2-2,TGTGCCAGCAGCTTAGGGGCAGGGGGCGCCGGCGGGGAGCTGTTTTTT,CASSLGAGGAGGELFF
TRBD1,TRBV13,NA,TRBJ2-2,TGTGCCAGCAGCCTGGGACAGCCCGGGGAGCTGTTTTTT,CASSLGQPGELFF
NA,TRBV18,NA,TRBJ2-7,TGTGCCAGCTCACCCAGGACAGATTCCTACGAGCAGTACTTC,CASSPRTDSYEQYF
NA,TRBV11-2,NA,TRBJ2-2,TGTGCCAGCAGCCCTAGGACAGCCACGAACACCGGGGAGCTGTTTTTT,CASSPRTATNTGELFF
NA,TRBV25-1,NA,TRBJ1-2,TGTGCCAGCATGAACAGGGAAGATGGCTACACCTTC,CASMNREDGYTF
TRBD2,TRBV6-2/TRBV6-3,NA,TRBJ2-4,TGTGCCAGCAGTTACTCCGCTAGCGGGGGGGCCAAAAACATTCAGTACTTC,CASSYSASGGAKNIQYF
TRBD2,TRBV5-1,NA,TRBJ2-2,TGCGCCAGCAGCTTGGAGGTAGCGGGGGCCTCGAGCACCGGGGAGCTGTTTTTT,CASSLEVAGASSTGELFF
NA,TRBV6-2/TRBV6-3,NA,TRBJ2-7,TGTGCCAGCAGCCCAAGCCACGAGCAGTACTTC,CASSPSHEQYF